This T cell receptor beta chain was captured by sequencing in a study of blood T cell repertoires in COVID-19. The CDR3 spans 14 residues. With 3 bases removed from V and 4 bases from J, the gap between germline ends came to 12 bases. Per germline, CDR1 SGHNT and CDR2 YENEEA. The method was immunoSEQ multiplex PCR; TCRdb's version includes in-frame clones alone and lacks a portion of them. Found here are over 200,000 clones, around 89% of them singletons; the top ten hold 8.8%. The chain combines TRBV11-3 with TRBJ1-2; D may be TRBD1 (5 bases). The TCR comes from a man between 35 and 55 years old who had recovered from COVID-19. The sequenced material came from PBMCs or T cells enriched from blood (not recorded which). The CDR3 DNA follows: TGTGCCAGCAGCTTTAGGGGAAATCGCTATGGCTACACCTTC. It specifies CASSFRGNRYGYTF.